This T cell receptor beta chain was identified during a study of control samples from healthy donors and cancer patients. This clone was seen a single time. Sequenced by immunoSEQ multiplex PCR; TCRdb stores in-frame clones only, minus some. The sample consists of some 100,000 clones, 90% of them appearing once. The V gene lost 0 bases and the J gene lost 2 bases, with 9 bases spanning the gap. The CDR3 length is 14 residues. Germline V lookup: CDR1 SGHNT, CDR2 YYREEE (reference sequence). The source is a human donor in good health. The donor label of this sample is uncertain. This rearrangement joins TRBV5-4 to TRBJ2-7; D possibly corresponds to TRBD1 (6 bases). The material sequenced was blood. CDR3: CASSLGGQPYEQYF. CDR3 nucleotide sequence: TGTGCCAGCAGCTTGGGGGGGCAACCCTACGAGCAGTACTTC.